One and the same sample provided the 8 T cell receptor beta chains below, sequenced in a study of identical twins. MiXCR, run by TCRdb on the 5' RACE reads, gives a single entry per CDR3 protein. The sample lists around 250,000 distinct CDR3 sequences, roughly 13% occurring once. These sequences were also reported in another study, on yellow fever vaccine responses in identical twins.

Input material: memory (CD45RO+) T cells sorted from blood. These receptors all stem from a woman aged 18-35 years in good health.

This clonotype appeared many times. V gene TRBV12-3 or TRBV12-4 combines with J gene TRBJ1-2, with 7 nucleotides matching TRBD1. The V gene end was trimmed by 4 bases and the J gene end by 6 bases; junction bases not matched to a gene: 2. The CDR3 is made up of 12 amino acids. Here the CDR3 reads CASSYTGDGYTF. For the CDR3, the DNA is TGTGCCAGCAGTTACACAGGGGATGGCTACACCTTC.

The chain recombines TRBV6-2 or TRBV6-3 with TRBJ1-5, with 10 positions matching TRBD1. V lost 8 bases to trimming and J lost 2 bases; unmatched junction nucleotides: 6. The CDR3 totals 15 residues. Germline V gene lookup returns CDR1 MNHEY and CDR2 SVGEGT. CDR3 amino acids: CASGQTGGRNQPQHF. The CDR3 nucleotides read TGTGCCAGCGGGCAGACAGGGGGCCGCAATCAGCCCCAGCATTTT.

The chain is built from TRBV20-1 and TRBJ2-1; TRBD2 is a possible D gene (6 bases). Trimming took 0 bases from V and 5 from J, leaving 14 bases between them. The CDR3 is 15 residues long. Per germline, CDR1 DFQATT and CDR2 SNEGSKA (reference sequence). Here the CDR3 DNA reads TGCAGTGCTAGAGATGTGGCAGCGGGCCACAATGAGCAGTTCTTC. Amino acids: CSARDVAAGHNEQFF.

V and J are TRBV9 and TRBJ2-3, with 12 bases lining up with TRBD1. After removal of 0 bases from V and 2 bases from J, the junction contained 7 bases not matched to a gene. This CDR3 is 18 amino acids long. The germline V gene encodes CDR1 SGDLS and CDR2 YYNGEE. CDR3 sequence reads: CASSVGSGTGGLTDTQYF. The CDR3 DNA sequence: TGTGCCAGCAGCGTAGGAAGTGGGACAGGGGGCCTCACAGATACGCAGTATTTT.

The chain joins TRBV4-1 to TRBJ2-5, with TRBD2 as a possible D gene (6 bases). Germline V gives CDR1 MGHRA, CDR2 YSYEKL. The CDR3 covers 14 residues. With 0 bases removed from V and 5 bases from J, the gap between germline ends came to 10 bases. This CDR3 reads CASSQEQGRETQYF. The CDR3 DNA follows: TGCGCCAGCAGCCAAGAACAAGGGAGGGAGACCCAGTACTTC.

The CDR3 DNA reads TGTGCCAGCAGCGCCCAGACAGGGAGGGCAGGAAACACCATATATTTT. It yields the protein CASSAQTGRAGNTIYF. V gene TRBV7-8 combines with J gene TRBJ1-3, with 7 bases matching TRBD1. There are 16 residues in the CDR3. Trimming took 5 bases from V and 4 from J; bases not matched to a gene: 11. The germline V gene encodes CDR1 SGHVS and CDR2 FQNEAQ.

This clonotype was recorded at least ten times. The CDR3 here is CASSQETGGFEKLFF. In nucleotides, the CDR3 is TGTGCCAGCAGCCAAGAGACAGGGGGCTTTGAAAAACTGTTTTTT. The chain has TRBV4-2 and TRBJ1-4; 10 bases are a match to TRBD1. V was clipped by 0 bases and J by 7 bases; unmatched bases: 2. Germline CDR1 reads LGHNA; CDR2 reads YNFKEQ. This CDR3 is 15 amino acids long.

This clonotype appeared a few times. The chain couples TRBV5-4 to TRBJ2-1; TRBD1 is a possible D gene (6 bases). Germline V lookup: CDR1 SGHNT, CDR2 YYREEE (reference sequence). V lost 5 bases and J 3 bases, leaving 15 bases between the germline ends. This CDR3 contains 15 residues. The chain's CDR3 is CASRHQGQGYNEQFF. CDR3 coding DNA: TGTGCCAGCAGGCACCAGGGGCAGGGCTACAATGAGCAGTTCTTC.